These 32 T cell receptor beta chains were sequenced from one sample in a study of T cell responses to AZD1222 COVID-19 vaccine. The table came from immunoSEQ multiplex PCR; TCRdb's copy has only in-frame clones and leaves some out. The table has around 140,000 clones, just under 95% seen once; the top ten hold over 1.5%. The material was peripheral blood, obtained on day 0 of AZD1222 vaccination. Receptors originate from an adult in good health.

CDR3 sequence reads: CASNGQENTEAFF. The CDR3 DNA reads TGTGCCAGCAACGGACAGGAGAACACTGAAGCTTTCTTT. The rearrangement uses TRBV7-9 and TRBJ1-1; 7 positions match TRBD1. After removal of 7 bases from V and 1 base from J, the junction contained 3 bases not matched to a gene. CDR1 is SEHNR, CDR2 FQNEAQ, per germline (reference sequence). The CDR3 loop spans 13 amino acids.

The CDR3 region is CASSSTRTGAPSNEQFF. CDR3 sequence (DNA): TGTGCCAGCAGTTCCACCCGGACAGGAGCCCCCTCCAATGAGCAGTTCTTC. The chain recombines TRBV28 with TRBJ2-1; 7 nucleotides agree with TRBD1. This CDR3 has 17 amino acids. Germline loops: CDR1 MDHEN, CDR2 SYDVKM. With 4 bases clipped from V and 6 bases from J, the junction kept 15 bases outside the gene matches. The complete variable domain, with remaining parts taken from reference TRBV28 and TRBJ2-1, reads DVKVTQSSRYLVKRTGEKVFLECVQDMDHENMFWYRQDPGLGLRLIYFSYDVKMKEKGDIPEGYSVSREKKERFSLILESASTNQTSMYLCASSSTRTGAPSNEQFFGPGTRLTVL.

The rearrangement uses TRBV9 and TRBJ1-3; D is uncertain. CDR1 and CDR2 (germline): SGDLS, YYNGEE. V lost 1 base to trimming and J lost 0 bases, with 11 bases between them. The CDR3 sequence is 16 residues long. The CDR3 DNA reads TGTGCCAGCAGCGTAAACATGAGGGACTCTGGAAACACCATATATTTT. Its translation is CASSVNMRDSGNTIYF.

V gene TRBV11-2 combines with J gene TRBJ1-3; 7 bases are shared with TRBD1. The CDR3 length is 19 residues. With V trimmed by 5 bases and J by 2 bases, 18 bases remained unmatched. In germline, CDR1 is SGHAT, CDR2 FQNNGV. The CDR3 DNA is TGTGCCAGCAGCGGGCGGACAGGAGGAGGTAGTTTGACTGGAAACACCATATATTTT. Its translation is CASSGRTGGGSLTGNTIYF.

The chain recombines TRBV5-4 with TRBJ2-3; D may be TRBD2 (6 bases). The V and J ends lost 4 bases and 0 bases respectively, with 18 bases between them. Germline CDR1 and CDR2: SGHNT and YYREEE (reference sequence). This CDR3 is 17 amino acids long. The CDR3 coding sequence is TGTGCCAGCAGCCCCGCCGGGGGAGCGGATAGCACAGATACGCAGTATTTT. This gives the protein CASSPAGGADSTDTQYF.

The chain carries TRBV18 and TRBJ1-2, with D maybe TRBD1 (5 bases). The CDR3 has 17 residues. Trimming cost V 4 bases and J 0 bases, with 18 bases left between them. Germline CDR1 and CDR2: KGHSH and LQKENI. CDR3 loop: CASSLFTGPTANYGYTF. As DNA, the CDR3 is TGTGCCAGCTCACTCTTCACGGGACCGACAGCTAACTATGGCTACACCTTC.

In DNA form, the CDR3 reads TGTGCCAGCAGTTCCCGGCGGGCGGCGCCCCTCCACTTT. Translated: CASSSRRAAPLHF. The chain carries TRBV12-3 or TRBV12-4 and TRBJ1-6; no firm D call. Trimming stripped 4 bases from V and 13 bases from J, with 14 bases between. CDR3 size: 13 residues.

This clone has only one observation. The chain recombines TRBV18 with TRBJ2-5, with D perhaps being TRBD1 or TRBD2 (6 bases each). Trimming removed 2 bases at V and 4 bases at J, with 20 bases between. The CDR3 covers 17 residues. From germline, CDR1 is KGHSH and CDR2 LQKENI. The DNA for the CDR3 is TGTGCCAGCTCACCAAGGCCCGGGCCGGGGGCCGGAGAGACCCAGTACTTC. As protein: CASSPRPGPGAGETQYF.

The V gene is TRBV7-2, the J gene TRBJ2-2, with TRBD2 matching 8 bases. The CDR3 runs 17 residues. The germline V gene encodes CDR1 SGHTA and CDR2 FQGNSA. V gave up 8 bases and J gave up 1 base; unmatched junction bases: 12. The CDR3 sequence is CASLNGKTSVNTGELFF. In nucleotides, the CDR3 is TGTGCCAGCTTGAACGGGAAGACTAGCGTGAACACCGGGGAGCTGTTTTTT.

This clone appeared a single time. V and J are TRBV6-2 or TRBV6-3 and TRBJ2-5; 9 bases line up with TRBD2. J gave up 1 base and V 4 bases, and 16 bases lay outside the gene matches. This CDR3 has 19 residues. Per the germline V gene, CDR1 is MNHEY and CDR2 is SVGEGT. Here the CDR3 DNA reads TGTGCCAGCAGTTCAAGGATTCTAGCGGGACTGCGTATCCAAGAGACCCAGTACTTC. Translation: CASSSRILAGLRIQETQYF.

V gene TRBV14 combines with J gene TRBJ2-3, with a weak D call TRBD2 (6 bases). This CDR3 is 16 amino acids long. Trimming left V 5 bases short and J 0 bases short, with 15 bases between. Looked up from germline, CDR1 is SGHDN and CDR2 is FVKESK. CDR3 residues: CASSTRASESTDTQYF. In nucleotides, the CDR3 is TGTGCCAGCAGCACCCGGGCTAGCGAGAGCACAGATACGCAGTATTTT.

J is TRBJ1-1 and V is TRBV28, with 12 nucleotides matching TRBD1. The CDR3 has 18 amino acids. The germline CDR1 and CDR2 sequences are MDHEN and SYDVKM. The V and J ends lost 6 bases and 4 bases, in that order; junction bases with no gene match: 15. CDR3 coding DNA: TGTGCCAGCAGCACCAGCCCCGGGACAGGGGGCTGGGGCACTGAAGCTTTCTTT. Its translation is CASSTSPGTGGWGTEAFF.

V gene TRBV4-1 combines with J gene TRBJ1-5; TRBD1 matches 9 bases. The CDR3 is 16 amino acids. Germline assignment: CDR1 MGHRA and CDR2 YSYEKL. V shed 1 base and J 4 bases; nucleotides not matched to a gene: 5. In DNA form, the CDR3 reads TGCGCCAGCAGCCAAGCAGGACAGGGGAGAAATCAGCCCCAGCATTTT. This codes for CASSQAGQGRNQPQHF.

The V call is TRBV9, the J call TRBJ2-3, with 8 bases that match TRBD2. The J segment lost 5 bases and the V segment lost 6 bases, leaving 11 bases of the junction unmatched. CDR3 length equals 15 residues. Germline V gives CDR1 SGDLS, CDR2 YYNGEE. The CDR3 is CASTVFGTSEDTQYF. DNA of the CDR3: TGTGCCAGCACCGTCTTCGGGACTAGTGAAGATACGCAGTATTTT.

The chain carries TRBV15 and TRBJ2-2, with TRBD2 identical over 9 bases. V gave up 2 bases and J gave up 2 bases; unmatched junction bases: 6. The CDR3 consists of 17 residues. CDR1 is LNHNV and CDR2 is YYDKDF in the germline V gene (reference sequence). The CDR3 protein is CATSRPYSGRNTGELFF. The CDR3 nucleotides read TGTGCCACCAGCAGACCATATAGCGGGAGAAACACCGGGGAGCTGTTTTTT.

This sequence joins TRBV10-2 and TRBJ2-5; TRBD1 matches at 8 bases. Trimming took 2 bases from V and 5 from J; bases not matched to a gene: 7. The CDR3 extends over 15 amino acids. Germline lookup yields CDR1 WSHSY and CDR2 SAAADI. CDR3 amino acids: CASSEATGGLETQYF. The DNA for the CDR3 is TGCGCCAGCAGTGAGGCCACAGGGGGTCTCGAGACCCAGTACTTC.

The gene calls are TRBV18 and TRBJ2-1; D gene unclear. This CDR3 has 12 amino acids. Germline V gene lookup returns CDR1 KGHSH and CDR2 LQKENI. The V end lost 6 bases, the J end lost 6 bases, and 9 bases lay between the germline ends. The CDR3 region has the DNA TGTGCCAGCTCGGGCCCAGGCAATGAGCAGTTCTTC. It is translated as CASSGPGNEQFF.

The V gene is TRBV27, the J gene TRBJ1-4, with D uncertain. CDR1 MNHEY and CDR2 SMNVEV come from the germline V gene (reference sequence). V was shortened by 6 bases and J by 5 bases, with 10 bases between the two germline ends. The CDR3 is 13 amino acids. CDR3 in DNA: TGTGCCAGCAGGTTGTACTCGAATGAAAAACTGTTTTTT. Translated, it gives CASRLYSNEKLFF.

CDR3 loop: CASSLTGSPEAFF. The CDR3 region has the DNA TGTGCCAGCAGTCTGACAGGGTCCCCTGAAGCTTTCTTT. This chain uses TRBV28 with TRBJ1-1; the match to TRBD1 covers 7 bases. The germline CDR1 and CDR2 sequences are MDHEN and SYDVKM. V lost 5 bases, J lost 6 bases, and 6 bases stayed unmatched. This CDR3 has 13 amino acids.

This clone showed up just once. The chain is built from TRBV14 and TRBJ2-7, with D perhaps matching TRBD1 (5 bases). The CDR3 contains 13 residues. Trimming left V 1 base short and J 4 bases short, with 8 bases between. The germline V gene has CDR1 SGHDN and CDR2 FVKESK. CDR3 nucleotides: TGTGCCAGCAGCCAAGTAAAGGGGTACGAGCAGTACTTC. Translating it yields CASSQVKGYEQYF.

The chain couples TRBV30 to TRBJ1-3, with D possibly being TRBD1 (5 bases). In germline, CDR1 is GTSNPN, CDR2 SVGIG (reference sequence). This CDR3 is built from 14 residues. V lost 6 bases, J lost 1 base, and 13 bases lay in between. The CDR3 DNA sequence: TGTGCCTGTCACTCACAGGATTCTGGAAACACCATATATTTT. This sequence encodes CACHSQDSGNTIYF.

The CDR3 sequence: CASSTPKGSAEQFF. The CDR3 bases are TGTGCCAGCAGTACCCCCAAGGGGTCCGCTGAGCAGTTCTTC. The chain joins TRBV6-2 or TRBV6-3 to TRBJ2-1, with TRBD1 as a possible D gene (5 bases). V was shortened by 5 bases and J by 9 bases, with 17 bases between the two germline ends. The CDR3 is made up of 14 amino acids. Germline V gene data show CDR1 as MNHEY and CDR2 as SVGEGT.

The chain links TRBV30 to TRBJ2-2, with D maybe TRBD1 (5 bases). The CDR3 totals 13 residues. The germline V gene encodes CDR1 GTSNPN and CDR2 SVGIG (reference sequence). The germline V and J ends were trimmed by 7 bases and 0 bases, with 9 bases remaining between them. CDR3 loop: CALGAANTGELFF. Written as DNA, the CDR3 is TGTGCCTTAGGGGCAGCGAACACCGGGGAGCTGTTTTTT. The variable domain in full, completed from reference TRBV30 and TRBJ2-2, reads SQTIHQWPATLVQPVGSPLSLECTVEGTSNPNLYWYRQAAGRGLQLLFYSVGIGQISSEVPQNLSASRPQDRQFILSSKKLLLSDSGFYLCALGAANTGELFFGEGSRLTVL.

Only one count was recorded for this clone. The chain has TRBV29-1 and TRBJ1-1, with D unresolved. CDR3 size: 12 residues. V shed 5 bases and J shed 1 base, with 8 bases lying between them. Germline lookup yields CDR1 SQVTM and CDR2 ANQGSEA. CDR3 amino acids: CSVWSGNTEAFF. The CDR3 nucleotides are TGCAGCGTTTGGTCAGGGAACACTGAAGCTTTCTTT.

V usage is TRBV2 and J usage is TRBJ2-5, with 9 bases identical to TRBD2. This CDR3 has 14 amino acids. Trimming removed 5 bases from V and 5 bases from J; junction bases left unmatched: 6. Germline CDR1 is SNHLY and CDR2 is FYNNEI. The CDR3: CASSRLAGRETQYF. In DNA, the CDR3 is TGTGCCAGCAGTCGGCTAGCGGGACGGGAGACCCAGTACTTC. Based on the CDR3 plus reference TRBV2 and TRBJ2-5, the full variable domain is EPEVTQTPSHQVTQMGQEVILRCVPISNHLYFYWYRQILGQKVEFLVSFYNNEISEKSEIFDDQFSVERPDGSNFTLKIRSTKLEDSAMYFCASSRLAGRETQYFGPGTRLLVL.

Here the CDR3 DNA reads TGCGCCAGCAGCTTGGCGGACAGGGGCGAAGCTTTCTTT. Its translation: CASSLADRGEAFF. The chain recombines TRBV5-1 with TRBJ1-1, with 9 bases that match TRBD1. The CDR3 runs 13 residues. Germline V lookup: CDR1 SGHRS, CDR2 YFSETQ. V trimming: 0 bases; J trimming: 8 bases; junction bases outside the gene matches: 2.

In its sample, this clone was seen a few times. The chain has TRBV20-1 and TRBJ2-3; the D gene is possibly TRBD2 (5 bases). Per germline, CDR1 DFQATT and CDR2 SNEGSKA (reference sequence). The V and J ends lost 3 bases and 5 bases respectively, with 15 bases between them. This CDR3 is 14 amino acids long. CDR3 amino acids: CSASVDWGQDTQYF. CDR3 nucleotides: TGCAGTGCTAGTGTGGACTGGGGTCAAGATACGCAGTATTTT.

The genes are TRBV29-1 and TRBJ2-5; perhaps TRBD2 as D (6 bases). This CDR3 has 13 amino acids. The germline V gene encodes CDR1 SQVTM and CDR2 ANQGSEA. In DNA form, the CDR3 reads TGCACCATCTTAGGGAGGATACAAGAGACCCAGTACTTC. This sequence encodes CTILGRIQETQYF.

The DNA of the CDR3 is TGTGCCAGCAGTTTGGAGGTAGCGGGAGGGCCTATAGAGACCCAGTACTTC. This translates into CASSLEVAGGPIETQYF. This rearrangement joins TRBV28 to TRBJ2-5; 11 positions agree with TRBD2. The V and J ends lost 3 bases and 4 bases, in that order; junction bases with no gene match: 10. CDR1 is MDHEN, CDR2 SYDVKM, per germline. CDR3 length: 17 residues.

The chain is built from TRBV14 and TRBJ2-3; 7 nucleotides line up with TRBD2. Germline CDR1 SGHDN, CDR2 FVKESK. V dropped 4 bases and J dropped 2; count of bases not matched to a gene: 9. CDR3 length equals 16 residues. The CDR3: CASSLRLAALTDTQYF. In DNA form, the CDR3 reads TGTGCCAGCAGCCTCCGACTAGCTGCCCTCACAGATACGCAGTATTTT.

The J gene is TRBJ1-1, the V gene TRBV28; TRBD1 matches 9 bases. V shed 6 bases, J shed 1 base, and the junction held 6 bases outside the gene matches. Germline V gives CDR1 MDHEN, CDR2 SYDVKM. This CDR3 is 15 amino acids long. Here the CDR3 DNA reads TGTGCCAGCAGGAGGTCACAGGGGGCGAACACTGAAGCTTTCTTT. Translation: CASRRSQGANTEAFF.

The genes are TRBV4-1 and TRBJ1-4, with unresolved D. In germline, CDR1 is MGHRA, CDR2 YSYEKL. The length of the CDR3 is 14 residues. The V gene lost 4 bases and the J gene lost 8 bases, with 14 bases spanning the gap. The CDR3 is CASSRDGNTEKLFF. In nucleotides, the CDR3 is TGCGCCAGCAGCCGTGATGGGAACACCGAAAAACTGTTTTTT.